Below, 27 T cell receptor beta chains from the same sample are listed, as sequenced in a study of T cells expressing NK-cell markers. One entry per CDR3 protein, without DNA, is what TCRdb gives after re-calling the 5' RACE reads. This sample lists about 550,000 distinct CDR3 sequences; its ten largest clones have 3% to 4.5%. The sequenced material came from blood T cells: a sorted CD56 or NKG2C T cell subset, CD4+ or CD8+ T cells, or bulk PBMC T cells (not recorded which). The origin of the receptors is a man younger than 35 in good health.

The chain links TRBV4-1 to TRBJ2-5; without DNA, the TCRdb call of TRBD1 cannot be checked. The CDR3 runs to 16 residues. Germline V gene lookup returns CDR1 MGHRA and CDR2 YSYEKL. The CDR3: CASSQPPGRNQETQYF.

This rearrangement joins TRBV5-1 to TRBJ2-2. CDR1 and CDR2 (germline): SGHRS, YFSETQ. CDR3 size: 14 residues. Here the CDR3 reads CASSLEVPTGELFF.

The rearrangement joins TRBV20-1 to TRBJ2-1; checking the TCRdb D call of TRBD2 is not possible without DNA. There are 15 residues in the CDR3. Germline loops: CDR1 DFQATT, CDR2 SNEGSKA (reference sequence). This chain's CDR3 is CSAGLLAGGPNEQFF.

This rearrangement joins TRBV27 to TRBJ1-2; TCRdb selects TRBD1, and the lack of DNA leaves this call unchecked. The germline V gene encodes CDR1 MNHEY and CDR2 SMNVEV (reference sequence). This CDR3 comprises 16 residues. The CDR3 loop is CASSRGTAALNYGYTF.

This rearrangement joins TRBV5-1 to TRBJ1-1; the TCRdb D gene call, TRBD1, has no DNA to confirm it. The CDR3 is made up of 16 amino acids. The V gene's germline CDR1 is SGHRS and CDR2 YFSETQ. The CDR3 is CASSLGSGTGNTEAFF.

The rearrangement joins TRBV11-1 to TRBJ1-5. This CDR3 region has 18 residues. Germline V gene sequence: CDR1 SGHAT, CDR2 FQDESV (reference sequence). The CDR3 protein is CASSHFPGLTLPNQPQHF.

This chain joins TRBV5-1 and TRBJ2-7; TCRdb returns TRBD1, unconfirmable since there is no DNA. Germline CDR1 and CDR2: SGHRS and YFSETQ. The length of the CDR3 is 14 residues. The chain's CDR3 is CASSSGTGSYEQYF.

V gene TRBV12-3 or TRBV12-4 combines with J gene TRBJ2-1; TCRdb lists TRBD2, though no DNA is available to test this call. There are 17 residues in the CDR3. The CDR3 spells CASSLAGWLAENNEQFF.

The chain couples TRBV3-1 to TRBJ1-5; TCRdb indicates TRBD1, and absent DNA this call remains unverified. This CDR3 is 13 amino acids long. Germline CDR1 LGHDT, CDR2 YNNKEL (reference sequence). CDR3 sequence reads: CASSNRQNQPQHF.

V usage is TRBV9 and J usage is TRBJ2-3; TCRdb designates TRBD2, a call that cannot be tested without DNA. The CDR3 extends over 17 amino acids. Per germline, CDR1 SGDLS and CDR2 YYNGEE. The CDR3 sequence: CASSAGLREWGTDTQYF.

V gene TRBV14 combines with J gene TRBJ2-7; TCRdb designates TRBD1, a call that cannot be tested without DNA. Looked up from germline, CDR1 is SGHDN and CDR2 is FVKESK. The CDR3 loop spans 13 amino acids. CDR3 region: CASSLESLYEQYF.

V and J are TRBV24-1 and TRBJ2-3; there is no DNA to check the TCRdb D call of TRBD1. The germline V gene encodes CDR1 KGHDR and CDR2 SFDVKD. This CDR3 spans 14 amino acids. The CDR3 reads CATSPFGRTDTQYF.

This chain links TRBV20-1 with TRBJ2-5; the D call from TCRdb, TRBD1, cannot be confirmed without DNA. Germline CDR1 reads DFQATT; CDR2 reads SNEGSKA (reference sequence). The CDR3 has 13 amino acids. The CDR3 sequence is CSASGTSSETQYF.

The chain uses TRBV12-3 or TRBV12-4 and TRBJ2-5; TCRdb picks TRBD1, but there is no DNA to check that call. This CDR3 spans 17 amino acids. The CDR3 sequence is CASSLERLQGWEETQYF.

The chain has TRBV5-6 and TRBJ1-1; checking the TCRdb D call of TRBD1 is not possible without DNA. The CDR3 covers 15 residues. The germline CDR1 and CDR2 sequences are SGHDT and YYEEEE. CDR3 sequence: CASSALEGAITEAFF. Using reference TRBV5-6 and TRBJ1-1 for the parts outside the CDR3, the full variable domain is DAGVTQSPTHLIKTRGQQVTLRCSPKSGHDTVSWYQQALGQGPQFIFQYYEEEERQRGNFPDRFSGHQFPNYSSELNVNALLLGDSALYLCASSALEGAITEAFFGQGTRLTVV.

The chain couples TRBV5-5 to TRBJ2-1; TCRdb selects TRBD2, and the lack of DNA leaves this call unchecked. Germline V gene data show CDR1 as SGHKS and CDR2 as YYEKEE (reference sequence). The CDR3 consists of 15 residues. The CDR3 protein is CASSLAPLRANEQFF.

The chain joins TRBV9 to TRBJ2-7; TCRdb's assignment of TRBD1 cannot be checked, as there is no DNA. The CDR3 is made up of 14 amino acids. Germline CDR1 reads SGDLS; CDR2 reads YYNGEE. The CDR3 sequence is CASSSPQSNYEQYF. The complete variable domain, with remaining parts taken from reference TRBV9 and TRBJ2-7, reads DSGVTQTPKHLITATGQRVTLRCSPRSGDLSVYWYQQSLDQGLQFLIQYYNGEERAKGNILERFSAQQFPDLHSELNLSSLELGDSALYFCASSSPQSNYEQYFGPGTRLTVT.

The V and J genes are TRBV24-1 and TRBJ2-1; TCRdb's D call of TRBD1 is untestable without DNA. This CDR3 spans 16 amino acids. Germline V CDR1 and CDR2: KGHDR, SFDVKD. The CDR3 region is CATSDHTGEGYNEQFF.

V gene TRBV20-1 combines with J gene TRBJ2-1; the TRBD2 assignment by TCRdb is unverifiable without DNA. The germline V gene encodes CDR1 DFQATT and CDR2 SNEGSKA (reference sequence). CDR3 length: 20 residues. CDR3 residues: CSARDESGTRIPGSYNEQFF.

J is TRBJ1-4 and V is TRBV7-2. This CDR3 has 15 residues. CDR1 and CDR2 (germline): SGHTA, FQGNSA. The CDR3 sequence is CASSLVPGVGEKLFF.

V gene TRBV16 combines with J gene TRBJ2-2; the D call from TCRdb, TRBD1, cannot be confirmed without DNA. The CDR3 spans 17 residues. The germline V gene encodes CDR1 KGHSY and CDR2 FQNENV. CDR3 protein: CASSQPPGQAHTGELFF.

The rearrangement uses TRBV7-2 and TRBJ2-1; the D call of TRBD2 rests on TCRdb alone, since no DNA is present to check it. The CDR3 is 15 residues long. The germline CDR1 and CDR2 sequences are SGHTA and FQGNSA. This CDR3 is CASSSGTSGTNEQFF.

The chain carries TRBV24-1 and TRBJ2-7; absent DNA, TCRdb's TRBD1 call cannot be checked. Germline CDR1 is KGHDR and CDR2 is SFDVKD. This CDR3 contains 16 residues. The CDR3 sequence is CATSDGRTGPFYEQYF.

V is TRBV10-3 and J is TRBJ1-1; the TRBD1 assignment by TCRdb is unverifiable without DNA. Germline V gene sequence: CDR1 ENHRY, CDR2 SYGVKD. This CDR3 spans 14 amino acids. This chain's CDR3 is CAINGAGTNTEAFF.

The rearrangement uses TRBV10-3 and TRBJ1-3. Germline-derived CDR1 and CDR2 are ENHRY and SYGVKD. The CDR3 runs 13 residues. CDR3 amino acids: CAITQVQGNTIYF.

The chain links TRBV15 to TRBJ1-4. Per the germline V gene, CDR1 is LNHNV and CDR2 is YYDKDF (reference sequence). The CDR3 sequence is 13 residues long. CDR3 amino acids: CATSRGVDEKLFF.

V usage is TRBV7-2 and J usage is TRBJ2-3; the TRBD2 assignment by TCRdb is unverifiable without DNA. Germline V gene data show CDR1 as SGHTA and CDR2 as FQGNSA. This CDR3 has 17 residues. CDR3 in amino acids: CASSPASGRVPTDTQYF.